A selection of T cell receptor beta chains follows, all from one sample in a study of blood T cell repertoires in COVID-19. Repertoires were generated with immunoSEQ multiplex PCR, while TCRdb's copy carries only in-frame clones and drops some. In the table there are about 180,000 clones, approximately 85% of which are singletons. The sequenced sample consisted of PBMCs or T cells enriched from blood (not recorded which). These receptors all stem from a woman under 30 who had recovered from COVID-19. The CDR3 runs from the conserved cysteine through the conserved F or W. A D gene is named only where the DNA matches it firmly. The listing skips clone size in some rows; elsewhere it reads once, few, many or a size class.

abundance | j_gene | v_gene | d_gene | CDR3nt | CDR3aa
. | TRBJ1-5 | TRBV6-2/TRBV6-3 | . | TGTGCCAGCAGTTACCCACTGGGACTGCATAGCAATCAGCCCCAGCATTTT | CASSYPLGLHSNQPQHF
. | TRBJ1-3 | TRBV10-3 | . | TGTGCCATCAACCAGGGGTCTGGAAACACCATATATTTT | CAINQGSGNTIYF
. | TRBJ1-4 | TRBV6-5 | TRBD1 | TGTGCCAGCAGGTTTACAGGGGGAAATGAAAAACTGTTTTTT | CASRFTGGNEKLFF
once | TRBJ2-3 | TRBV6-4 | TRBD2 | TGTGCCAGCAGTGACGAAAGCGGGGGACTAGATACGCAGTATTTT | CASSDESGGLDTQYF
. | TRBJ1-2 | TRBV29-1 | . | TGCAGCGTTCAGTCCCCAGGGGAGGGGACTGGCTACACCTTC | CSVQSPGEGTGYTF
once | TRBJ1-1 | TRBV5-5 | . | TGTGCCAGCAGCTGGGGCGGGAACGCCCCCGAAGCTTTCTTT | CASSWGGNAPEAFF
. | TRBJ2-1 | TRBV11-1 | TRBD2 | TGTGCCAGCAGCTTAGTGCTAGCGGGAGAGGGTGAGCAGTTCTTC | CASSLVLAGEGEQFF
. | TRBJ1-1 | TRBV7-9 | . | TGTGCCAGCAGCCCCCCCACTGGGCGGGGGGACACTGAAGCTTTCTTT | CASSPPTGRGDTEAFF
. | TRBJ2-2 | TRBV19 | . | TGTGCCAGTAGTATGGCTCGGGTAGTCGGGGAGCTGTTTTTT | CASSMARVVGELFF
. | TRBJ2-5 | TRBV24-1 | . | TGTGCCACCAGTGATTTCGTCGGAGAGACCCAGTACTTC | CATSDFVGETQYF
. | TRBJ1-1 | TRBV30 | TRBD1 | TGTGCCTGGAGTTTAACCGGGACAGCGAGTGTTGAAGCTTTCTTT | CAWSLTGTASVEAFF
. | TRBJ2-3 | TRBV7-2 | TRBD2 | TGTGCCAGCAACCCGTGGCGGGGGAACACAGATACGCAGTATTTT | CASNPWRGNTDTQYF
. | TRBJ1-5 | TRBV7-9 | . | TGTGCCAGCAGCTTATCCTATCAGCCCCAGCATTTT | CASSLSYQPQHF
. | TRBJ2-3 | TRBV5-1 | . | TGCGCCAGCAGGCCGGGTGGCTACACAGATACGCAGTATTTT | CASRPGGYTDTQYF
. | TRBJ2-7 | TRBV6-5 | TRBD1 | TGTGCCAGCACCCCACTCCGGGACAGTTACGAGCAGTACTTC | CASTPLRDSYEQYF
. | TRBJ2-3 | TRBV5-4 | TRBD2 | TGTGCCAGCCTTAGCGGGGCTAGCACAGATACGCAGTATTTT | CASLSGASTDTQYF
. | TRBJ1-3 | TRBV18 | . | TGTGCCAGCTCGCAAGGACGGATTACTAGCTCTGGAAACACCATATATTTT | CASSQGRITSSGNTIYF
. | TRBJ1-5 | TRBV28 | . | TGTGCCAGCAGTTTTTCATTATTCGGCGGGAGCAATCAGCCCCAGCATTTT | CASSFSLFGGSNQPQHF
. | TRBJ1-6 | TRBV19 | TRBD1 | TGTGCCAGTAGTTTTTATCAGGGGGCCGCGGATTCACCCCTCCACTTT | CASSFYQGAADSPLHF